This T cell receptor (beta chain) was retrieved from a study of cytomegalovirus exposure and HLA in healthy donors (dated by TCRdb to 2017 to 2019). With regard to the full study: An earlier analysis of some 600 of the donors reported about 300 Gb of sequence data and around 120 million unique TCR beta sequences obtained from approximately 180 million T cells. About 300 gigabases of sequencing data and tens of millions of unique TCR sequences made up an early release that covered 640 HLA-typed donors. Among the roughly 400 genotyped donors, approximately 82% belonged to the genetic ancestry cluster associated with self-reported Caucasian donors. The study aimed to test whether signatures of past pathogen exposure could be identified by cataloging public T cell receptors. Using immunosequencing, the study profiled T cell repertoires from 666 subjects and related those repertoires to cytomegalovirus serostatus. A separate validation cohort of roughly 120 different subjects was used in addition to the approximately 700-subject first cohort. To predict cytomegalovirus infection status, the study brought together high-throughput TCR immunosequencing, statistical association of individual TCRs with disease status, and machine learning. A later analysis re-analyzed previously published TCR beta repertoires from hundreds of donors and added high-resolution HLA genotyping to study TCR occurrence patterns. Rather than using new phenotypic data, the later analysis identified candidate immune exposures from TCR beta sequences and from how often those sequences occurred across donors. In an earlier analysis of a few hundred of the donors, high-throughput TCR beta sequencing was used to judge whether each TCR beta V gene segment behaved as functional or pseudogenic. Donor age, sex, ethnicity and CMV serostatus were compiled together with the repertoire data. A later genetic analysis used genome-wide SNP genotypes for about 60% of the roughly 700 donors, treating that subset as a discovery cohort. All discovery cohort repertoires had been generated using a single sequencing platform. Both class I and class II loci were covered by HLA typing, at four-digit resolution. The number of donors typed differed by locus, with 629-630 for A, B, C, DRB1 and DQB1, roughly 520 for DQA1, about 610 for DPA1, and 472 for DPB1. Roughly 5 DR-DQ haplotypes were treated as single units for association and clustering because of strong linkage in the cohort. Among roughly 400 genotyped donors of the cohort, an average of around 240,000 unique TCR beta nucleotide sequences was sequenced per donor, of which about 19% were non-productive.

Results the study describes overall, beyond this receptor: A later analysis found that most CMV-associated TCR beta chains appeared HLA-restricted, with HLA associations seemingly driven largely by CMV exposure. Because counts were too low, approximately 15 rarely observed V segments, including chromosome 9 orphons, were excluded from the earlier analysis of 587 of the donors. The authors suggested that the approach could potentially be generalized to other disease states and immunological phenotypes. A further reported finding was that TCR beta sequences accurately predicted the HLA-A and HLA-B alleles for most subjects in the first cohort. V-gene and J-gene trimming of TCR beta chains was associated with a missense DCLRE1C variant in a later genetic analysis, and the association was replicated in an independent cohort. Most TCR sequences were seen in very few donors, while some public TCRs were found in many individuals. Because the 87-base-pair reads could not distinguish some IMGT-functional V segments, including TRBV6-2 and TRBV6-3, those segments were excluded. In a later analysis, HLA-associated TCR beta chains showed more clonal expansion and lower generation probabilities than non-associated chains that were equally common. The study gave a list of around 170 TCR beta chains associated with cytomegalovirus. Sequencing depth was assumed to be roughly uniform across donors in the presence/absence analyses, though that assumption may not hold. HLA typing was unavailable for some donors at each locus, so association tests used only the typed subset. This cohort had only TCR beta chains sequenced, and the lack of alpha or paired-chain data limited which features could be detected. Linkage disequilibrium might explain the correlated functional status among segregating V segments, but an unknown experimental factor could not be ruled out. The classifier was reported to diagnose cytomegalovirus status with high specificity and sensitivity in both the original cohort and the validation cohort. An earlier analysis of approximately 570 of the donors showed that most TCR beta V segments appeared in productive rearrangements either about 87% or about 30% of the time, which broadly matched IMGT annotations. Immune exposure information for the cohort was limited to CMV serostatus. Strong co-occurrence of HLA alleles, especially DR and DQ, made assigning TCR associations to individual alleles difficult. In a later analysis, TCR association rates were found to vary across HLA loci, with the most associated TCRs seen for DRB1 alleles and the fewest for HLA-C alleles. The sequencing pipeline was judged likely to have produced a cluster of highly shared sequence variants as a technical artifact. In vitro tests confirmed that a few of the cytomegalovirus-associated TCR beta chains recognize cytomegalovirus antigens. A later analysis associated 15,000 to 20,000 TCR beta sequences with specific HLA alleles at a false discovery rate of 0.05. According to a later analysis, parvovirus B19, influenza, CMV and Epstein-Barr virus appeared linked to several top co-occurrence clusters. Compared with the approximately 670-donor mean, donors in an Asian-associated ancestry cluster had fewer N-insertions in productive TCRs, according to a later genetic analysis.

In total, about 650 healthy bone marrow donors made up the cohort. At the time of sampling, all cohort members were nominally healthy, though unrecorded immune exposures were likely present. The donor was CMV seropositive and belonged to the group of 250 to 300 seropositive cohort members. A peripheral blood sample was collected from each donor, and TCR beta sequencing was performed on peripheral blood mononuclear cells. The Qiagen DNeasy Blood Extraction Kit was used to extract genomic DNA from the blood cell samples. CDR1 and CDR2 are read off the germline V gene as MDHEN and SYDVKM. Germline trimming: 5 bases from V, 1 base from J; junction bases outside gene matches: 15. From cysteine to phenylalanine, the CDR3 is 20 amino acids long. The sequence is cut down to CDR3 DNA, 60 bases in frame from base 1. Library preparation employed the immunoSEQ multiplex PCR assay. For the multiplex PCR, a mixture combining 60 forward primers for TCR Vbeta segments and 13 reverse primers for TCR Jbeta segments was used. A multiplex PCR assay on genomic DNA amplified the CDR3 region of rearranged TCR beta genes. The Illumina HiSeq System was used to sequence the amplified TCR beta libraries as 87-base-pair reads. In the authors' own workflow: A later analysis tallied roughly 76 million unique TCR beta chains across the roughly 610 repertoires, and about 12 million of those chains were shared by two or more donors. A nearest-neighbor algorithm error-corrected the raw reads and collapsed the reads into unique sequences, merging closely related sequences to remove PCR and sequencing errors. To assign V, D and J gene segments, CDR3 sequences were aligned to IMGT reference sequences. For a sequence to be retained, at least a six-nucleotide match to both a V gene segment and a J gene segment was required. A rearrangement was called productive if the CDR3 had no stop codons and remained in frame with V and J, and every other rearrangement was called non-productive. Following IMGT convention, CDR3 was defined as the stretch from the second conserved V-encoded cysteine up to the conserved J-encoded phenylalanine. Sequences without an unambiguous match to a single V gene segment were excluded from the earlier analysis of 500 to 700 of the donors. An earlier analysis of fewer than 750 of the donors called V segments functional above 56.7% productive rearrangements and segregating when the between-donor standard deviation exceeded 5%. A statistical classification framework was built to diagnose cytomegalovirus status from the catalog of TCR beta chain sequences. V and J gene assignment, in a later analysis, came from comparing TCR nucleotide sequences with IMGT/GENE-DB human TR gene sequences. The TCRdist pipeline was used in a later analysis to assign CDR3 sequences and most-parsimonious VDJ recombination scenarios. In a later analysis, each TCR beta chain was defined by its CDR3 amino acid sequence together with its V-gene family, and reads without a unique V-gene family were excluded. As a way to deal with suspected cross-contamination and a sequencing artifact, a later analysis dropped 500 to 700 nucleotide sequences that were highly shared and had low generation probability. A later analysis calculated a clonal expansion index for each public chain from normalized within-repertoire ranks of inferred template counts. A later analysis computed generation probabilities with a VDJ recombination model fitted to out-of-frame rearrangements, and checked the results against IGoR. A later analysis scored TCR-TCR, TCR-HLA and TCR-CMV co-occurrence with hypergeometric tests, applying a repertoire-size bias correction to TCR pairs. In a later analysis, false discovery rates were estimated by permuting HLA or CMV assignments 20 times. A later analysis grouped co-occurring TCRs with DBSCAN, adding TCRdist sequence similarity when clustering within HLA-allele-positive subsets. For co-occurrence clustering, repertoires with fewer than 30,000 or more than 120,000 public chains were excluded, along with about five repertoires with anomalous nucleotide sharing. This immuneACCESS table, as held by TCRdb, lists in-frame sequences with V and J called but not all clones. Of the missing ones, under half trace to an unresolved V gene in checked studies; the others have no known cause. Clone size and the V and J calls come from that table; the DNA yielded D and trimming. The sample includes 150,000 to 200,000 clones, with 70% to 85% observed a single time. The ten most abundant clones make up 3.7% of the sample.

This clone was detected only a few times. What this receptor recognizes is not known. No quality values exist for individual bases; no much larger clone is one base distant. Sequencing was performed on PBMCs. Here the chain combines TRBV28 and TRBJ2-6; the junction holds 9 bases that match TRBD1. The source is a woman in her sixties or seventies in good health and CMV-seropositive. The CDR3 protein sequence reads: CASSTYRGRPGESGANVLTF. In nucleotides, the sequence is TGTGCCAGCAGTACCTACAGGGGGCGGCCCGGAGAATCTGGGGCCAACGTCCTGACTTTC.